The next 24 T cell receptor beta chains were all read from a single sample in a study of tumor and adjacent non-tumor tissue in lung cancer. Three rounds of nested PCR, following a modified ARM-PCR protocol, produced the TCRbeta library. TCRdb ran MiXCR on the multiplex PCR reads and lists one entry per CDR3 protein. This sample has 69,000 or so distinct CDR3 sequences; roughly 73% occur once, and the top ten carry 28%. RNA was extracted from bulk tissue without any cell sorting. Sequenced input: lung tumor tissue. These receptors all come from a man aged 60 to 69 with non-small cell lung cancer.

The genes are TRBV6-2 or TRBV6-3 and TRBJ2-1, with a possible D match to TRBD2 (7 bases). Germline assignment: CDR1 MNHEY and CDR2 SVGEGT. The CDR3 length is 13 residues. V lost 0 bases to trimming and J lost 14 bases, with 14 bases between them. The CDR3 is CASSYSQGGEKFF. The DNA for the CDR3 is TGTGCCAGCAGTTACTCACAGGGAGGGGAGAAGTTCTTC.

This clonotype showed up many times. The chain is built from TRBV20-1 and TRBJ1-4; 7 bases are shared with TRBD1. The trim removed 0 bases at V and 4 bases at J, leaving 5 bases unmatched. The CDR3 runs to 15 residues. CDR1 DFQATT and CDR2 SNEGSKA come from the germline V gene (reference sequence). The CDR3, as DNA: TGCAGTGCTAGAGATTCAGGGGGGATTAATGAAAAACTGTTTTTT. This gives the protein CSARDSGGINEKLFF.

V gene TRBV10-3 combines with J gene TRBJ2-7; D is perhaps TRBD2 (5 bases). CDR1 is ENHRY, CDR2 SYGVKD, per germline. The CDR3 has 16 amino acids. This chain's CDR3 is CTSEGWMGRWVREQYF. For the CDR3, the DNA is TGTACCTCAGAGGGCTGGATGGGCCGGTGGGTTCGCGAGCAGTACTTC.

As concerns this clonotype: Since no conserved phenylalanine or tryptophan closes the CDR3, a read error is the likely cause. V gene TRBV6-5 combines with J gene TRBJ1-3; D is undetermined. Germline CDR1 and CDR2: MNHEY and SVGAGI. The CDR3 sequence is 15 residues long. The CDR3 sequence is CGSSYSRSPGNTIYS. CDR3 coding DNA: TGTGGCAGCAGTTACTCGAGGTCACCTGGAAACACCATATATTCT.

This clonotype was found many times. V gene TRBV30 combines with J gene TRBJ2-5; no firm D call. The V and J ends lost 0 bases and 2 bases respectively, with 7 bases between them. This CDR3 has 13 residues. Per germline, CDR1 GTSNPN and CDR2 SVGIG (reference sequence). The CDR3, as DNA: TGTGCCTGGAGTGTGGACCATCAAGAGACCCAGTACTTC. Amino acids: CAWSVDHQETQYF.

Concerning this clonotype itself: Mismatch with germline at one junction end may stem from a read error. The V and J genes are TRBV30 and TRBJ1-1; D unclear. This CDR3 is 13 amino acids long. Per the germline V gene, CDR1 is GTSNPN and CDR2 is SVGIG (reference sequence). CDR3 nucleotide sequence: TGTGTCTGGAGAAGAGGCGAAAACACTGAAGCTTTCTTT. It yields the protein CVWRRGENTEAFF.

Of note for this clonotype: A read error may produce the germline difference seen at one junction end. V and J are TRBV20-1 and TRBJ2-1, with D possibly called TRBD1 or TRBD2 (5 bases each). Germline CDR1 DFQATT, CDR2 SNEGSKA (reference sequence). The CDR3 has 13 residues. The CDR3 coding sequence is TGCAGTACTAGGGGTCCGACGACAATCGAACAGTTCTTC. Residues: CSTRGPTTIEQFF.

The chain employs TRBV9 and TRBJ1-1; D remains ambiguous. Trimming stripped 4 bases from V and 10 bases from J, with 14 bases between. Germline values: CDR1 SGDLS, CDR2 YYNGEE. The CDR3 is 12 residues long. CDR3 sequence: CASSPGWGIAFF. CDR3 in DNA: TGTGCCAGCAGCCCAGGTTGGGGAATAGCTTTCTTT. Combining the CDR3 with reference TRBV9 and TRBJ1-1 gives the whole variable domain DSGVTQTPKHLITATGQRVTLRCSPRSGDLSVYWYQQSLDQGLQFLIQYYNGEERAKGNILERFSAQQFPDLHSELNLSSLELGDSALYFCASSPGWGIAFFGQGTRLTVV.

This clonotype came up a few times. This may be a read error, as it is one base from a much larger clone. The rearrangement joins TRBV30 to TRBJ2-7, with TRBD2 matching over 8 bases. The CDR3 runs to 13 residues. Trimming removed 4 bases from V and 6 bases from J; junction bases left unmatched: 8. Per the germline V gene, CDR1 is GTSNPN and CDR2 is SVGIG (reference sequence). The CDR3 is CAWTGGAGSEQYF. The CDR3 DNA is TGTGCCTGGACCGGGGGGGCCGGAAGCGAGCAGTACTTC.

In regard to this clonotype: A junction boundary mismatches the germline segment, possibly from a read error. The J gene is TRBJ2-7, the V gene TRBV29-1; D remains ambiguous. CDR3 length equals 12 residues. The germline gives CDR1 SQVTM, CDR2 ANQGSEA. The CDR3 DNA sequence: TGCATCGTTGAAGGCTTAGCCAACGTGCAGTACTTC. Its translation is CIVEGLANVQYF.

Details on this clonotype: Here the CDR3 omits its conserved ending phenylalanine or tryptophan, so a read error is the likely source. CDR3 loop: CASSEPGLARYEQYI. CDR3 DNA sequence: TGTGCCAGCAGTGAACCGGGACTAGCAAGATATGAACAGTACATC. This rearrangement joins TRBV6-1 to TRBJ2-7, with 9 bases lining up with TRBD2. This CDR3 contains 15 residues. Germline CDR1 MNHNS, CDR2 SASEGT. Unmatched junction bases numbered 12, after V lost 2 bases and J lost 10 bases.

V and J are TRBV6-6 and TRBJ2-2; 9 bases align to TRBD1. The CDR3 spans 13 residues. With 10 bases clipped from V and 7 bases from J, the junction kept 7 bases outside the gene matches. Germline CDR1 reads MNHNY; CDR2 reads SVGAGI (reference sequence). CDR3 coding DNA: TGTGCCAACAGGGGACAGGGATTCGGGGAGCTGTTTTTT. Translating it yields CANRGQGFGELFF.

As regards this clonotype: A junction end diverges from the germline sequence, so it may reflect a read error. The chain carries TRBV29-1 and TRBJ2-2; D tentatively reads TRBD1 or TRBD2 (6 bases each). Germline-derived CDR1 and CDR2 are SQVTM and ANQGSEA. This CDR3 spans 13 amino acids. In DNA form, the CDR3 reads TGCAGAGAGGAGGGGGATAACACCGGGGAGCAGTTTTTT. It codes for CREEGDNTGEQFF.

About this clonotype itself: A junction boundary mismatches the germline segment, possibly from a read error. This rearrangement joins TRBV6-5 to TRBJ2-7; 12 positions agree with TRBD2. CDR3 length: 15 residues. CDR1 and CDR2 (germline): MNHEY, SVGAGI. Here the CDR3 DNA reads TGTGCCAGCAGTTTGACTAGCGGGGGCTCCTACGAGCAATACTTC. Encoded protein: CASSLTSGGSYEQYF.

About this clonotype: Germline is not matched at one junction end, which may reflect a read error. The chain uses TRBV6-5 and TRBJ1-1; TRBD1 is a possible D gene (6 bases). CDR1 MNHEY and CDR2 SVGAGI come from the germline V gene. CDR3 length: 15 amino acids. CDR3 sequence: CASSYSGRGSTEAFF. The DNA for the CDR3 is TGCGCCAGCAGTTACTCCGGCAGGGGCAGCACTGAAGCTTTCTTT.

This clonotype was seen a single time. At one end, the junction sequence differs from germline, possibly due to a read error. CDR3 sequence (DNA): TGCAGCGCCGAGACAGGGAAGTATGGTTACACCTTC. Residues: CSAETGKYGYTF. The gene calls are TRBV29-1 and TRBJ1-2; 7 nucleotides agree with TRBD1. This CDR3 is built from 12 residues. CDR1 and CDR2 from the germline V gene are SQVTM and ANQGSEA.

This clonotype was counted once. A read error is likely, as this CDR3 ends without the conserved phenylalanine or tryptophan. The V call is TRBV6-5, the J call TRBJ2-5; no firm D call. This CDR3 spans 14 amino acids. Germline V lookup: CDR1 MNHEY, CDR2 SVGAGI. This chain's CDR3 is CVSSYSTGHETQYS. CDR3 bases: TGTGTCAGCAGTTACTCGACTGGGCACGAGACCCAGTACTCC.

A word on this clonotype: Relative to the germline gene, one junction end is altered; a read error may explain this. V gene TRBV6-2 or TRBV6-3 combines with J gene TRBJ1-1, with a weak D call TRBD1 (5 bases). The germline CDR1 and CDR2 sequences are MNHEY and SVGEGT. The CDR3 sequence is 14 residues long. CDR3 nucleotides: TGTGCCAACAGTCGGACGGGGGGGAACACTGAAGCTTTCTTT. Translation: CANSRTGGNTEAFF.

V usage is TRBV6-1 and J usage is TRBJ2-1; D perhaps matches TRBD2 (6 bases). Germline values: CDR1 MNHNS, CDR2 SASEGT. Trimming removed 1 base from V and 0 bases from J, with 7 bases in between. There are 15 residues in the CDR3. The CDR3 region is CASSEEAGSYNEQFF. CDR3 bases: TGTGCCAGCAGTGAAGAAGCGGGCTCCTACAATGAGCAGTTCTTC.

This clonotype was observed many times. This sequence joins TRBV20-1 and TRBJ2-1; D is unclear. Germline V CDR1 and CDR2: DFQATT, SNEGSKA (reference sequence). The CDR3 loop spans 14 amino acids. Deletions cut 4 bases from V and 4 bases from J, with 14 bases between. The CDR3 loop is CSAKSRPAYNEQFF. CDR3 bases: TGCAGTGCTAAGAGCAGACCCGCTTACAATGAGCAGTTCTTC.

In the case of this clonotype: A much larger clone differs from this one at a single base, so this may be a read error. The chain links TRBV13 to TRBJ1-5, with 8 positions matching TRBD1. Per germline, CDR1 PRHDT and CDR2 FYEKMQ (reference sequence). This CDR3 has 12 amino acids. Trimming at V came to 4 bases and at J to 15 bases, leaving 8 bases not matched to a gene. The CDR3 region is CASSSGQGKVHF. The CDR3 coding sequence is TGTGCCAGCAGCTCTGGACAGGGTAAAGTGCATTTT.

The DNA for the CDR3 is TGCAGCGCTGGCGGACTAGCGGTAGTTGAGCAGTTCTTC. As protein: CSAGGLAVVEQFF. The J gene is TRBJ2-1, the V gene TRBV20-1, with 10 positions matching TRBD2. The length of the CDR3 is 13 residues. The germline CDR1 and CDR2 sequences are DFQATT and SNEGSKA (reference sequence).

Of note for this clonotype: At one end the junction does not follow the germline gene, possibly because of a read error. V and J are TRBV12-3 or TRBV12-4 and TRBJ2-1; possibly TRBD1 for D (6 bases). The CDR3 is made up of 15 amino acids. In DNA form, the CDR3 reads TGTGCCAGCAGCCGAAACAGGGTTGCTGAGGATGAGCTGTTCTTC. It is translated as CASSRNRVAEDELFF.

There are a few counts of this clonotype. This could be a read error, since a much larger clone is one nucleotide away. The chain joins TRBV20-1 to TRBJ1-1; D gene uncertain. The length of the CDR3 is 12 residues. Germline V gives CDR1 DFQATT, CDR2 SNEGSKA (reference sequence). Here the CDR3 reads CSASGRVGETFF. For the CDR3, the DNA is TGCAGTGCTAGTGGTAGGGTTGGTGAAACTTTCTTT.